The following is a T cell receptor (beta chain) sequence with its context. Its antigen target is currently unknown. No base-level quality is on record; no much larger clone is a single base apart. Using the deep immunoSEQ assay, TCR CDR3 regions were amplified from genomic DNA by multiplex PCR. Genomic DNA extracted from each cell subset was distributed evenly over all wells of several immunoSEQ 96-well plates, and each plate served as one replicate. For sorted subsets, each replicate PCR was loaded with 200 ng genomic DNA, equivalent to some 27,000 T cell genomes. Purified libraries were quantified with a Qubit 3.0 fluorometer, sized on a Bioanalyzer 2100, and re-quantified with the KAPA Library Quantification kit. A separate single-read 150-cycle Illumina NextSeq 550 flow cell was used to sequence each immunoSEQ 96-well plate. As for the original processing: Because only junctional sequences without quality scores were contained in the immunoSEQ output, filtering matching that applied to full-length reads could not be performed. To assign V/J genes and CDR3, sequences were annotated against IMGT germline references using PyIR, a Python wrapper for IgBLAST v1.9. Reads with weak V/J assignments (E-value above 1e-6), missing CDR3, stop codons, out-of-frame junctions, or ambiguous translated residues were removed. V3J clonotypes were defined by identical inferred V gene, J gene, and CDR3 amino acid sequence. Percentage overlap between repertoires was computed as shared unique clonotypes divided by the size of the smaller repertoire. Repertoire richness was assessed with RTK rarefaction, the Chao1 estimator, and Recon v2.1 estimates of unobserved clonotypes. For all TCRbeta clonotypes obtained by the gDNA method from a few donors, generation probabilities were computed with OLGA. In TCRdb, the immuneACCESS table is reduced to in-frame sequences with V and J assigned. These tables do not hold every clone; where another copy was compared, an unresolved V gene accounts for under half, and the others remain unexplained. That table is the source of V, J and clone size, and D and trimming were worked out from the DNA. The sample yields some 1,900,000 clones; over 85% were counted once. 1% to 1.5% of the sample lies in the top ten.

This specimen comes from a study of shared clonotypes between healthy human individuals (TCRdb year 2020). About the study as a whole: The cohort comprised a couple of women and a few men aged 18 to 49 years. For each donor, CD4 naive and CD4 memory were each given three plates, CD8 naive was given two plates, and CD8 memory was given one plate. Blood TCR repertoires of a handful of healthy adults were deeply sequenced to estimate repertoire size and the extent of clonotype sharing between individuals. To increase sequencing depth and limit assay-specific biases, different laboratories used diverse techniques to prepare libraries and sequence TCR repertoires. Leukapheresis yielded between about 0.85 and 10 billion PBMCs per donor. Study-wide findings and limitations: The small number of donors limited the genetic and exposure-history diversity represented. Larger estimated clonotype richness was generally found for naive subsets than for memory subsets. Even with the large sequencing depth, rarefaction of the sorted-subset datasets indicated that sequencing was incomplete. Higher generation probabilities were observed for clonotypes shared by all four sorted-subset donors than for non-shared clonotypes. Sharing across a few donors was observed for around 5% of naive CD4, around 3.5% of naive CD8, 2% to 2.5% of memory CD4, and roughly 0.4% of memory CD8 clonotypes. Only blood was sampled, and tissue TCR repertoires likely differ from those in blood. Based on pairwise subsampling, the degree of clonotype sharing among donors was expected to be affected by sequencing depth.

Relative to germline, V is 6 bases shorter and J is 0 bases shorter, with 12 bases between their ends. From the germline V gene (reference sequence), CDR1 is MNHNY and CDR2 is SVGAGI. Measured from the cysteine to the phenylalanine, the CDR3 is 15 residues long. Only CDR3 DNA is held: 45 bases, read in frame from base 1. CD8 naive samples were obtained by positive selection for CCR7 among CD45RO-negative cells, yielding a CD45RA+CCR7+ population from which TemRA cells were excluded. Donors were healthy HIV-negative adults with no recently reported acute infections or vaccinations. All donors were Caucasian adults living in Nashville, Tennessee, USA. Blood was obtained by leukapheresis, after which PBMCs were separated by Ficoll-Histopaque density gradient centrifugation and cryopreserved in liquid nitrogen vapor phase. Analytical flow cytometry was used to check the purity and quantity of every magnetically sorted T cell population. From each sorted fraction, genomic DNA was isolated and quantified by UV absorbance on a Nanodrop 2000c.

The receptor comes from a man in his late teens or twenties in good health. The source material was naive CD8+ T cells sorted from blood. This sample's cell subset or site label indicates: CD45RA+CCR7+. This receptor chain uses TRBV6-6 and TRBJ1-5; 5 matching bases give a weak D call of TRBD1. The DNA reads TGTGCCAGCAGGACCGGGGGAAATAGCAATCAGCCCCAGCATTTT. Its coded protein is CASRTGGNSNQPQHF.